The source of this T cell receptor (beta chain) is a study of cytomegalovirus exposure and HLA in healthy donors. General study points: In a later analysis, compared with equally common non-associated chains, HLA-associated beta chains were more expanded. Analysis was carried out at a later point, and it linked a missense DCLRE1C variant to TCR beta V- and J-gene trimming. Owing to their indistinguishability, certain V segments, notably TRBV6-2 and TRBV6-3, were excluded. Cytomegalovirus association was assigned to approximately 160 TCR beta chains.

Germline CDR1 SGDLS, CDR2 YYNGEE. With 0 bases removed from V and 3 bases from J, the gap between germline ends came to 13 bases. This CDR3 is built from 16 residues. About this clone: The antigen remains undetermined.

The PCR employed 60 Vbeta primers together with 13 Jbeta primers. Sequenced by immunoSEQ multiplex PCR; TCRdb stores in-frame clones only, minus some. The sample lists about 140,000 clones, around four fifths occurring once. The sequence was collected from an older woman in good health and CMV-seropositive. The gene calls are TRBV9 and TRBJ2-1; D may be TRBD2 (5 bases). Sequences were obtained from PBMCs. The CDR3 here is CASSVEERRGYNEQFF. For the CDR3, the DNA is TGTGCCAGCAGCGTAGAAGAGCGACGGGGCTACAATGAGCAGTTCTTC.